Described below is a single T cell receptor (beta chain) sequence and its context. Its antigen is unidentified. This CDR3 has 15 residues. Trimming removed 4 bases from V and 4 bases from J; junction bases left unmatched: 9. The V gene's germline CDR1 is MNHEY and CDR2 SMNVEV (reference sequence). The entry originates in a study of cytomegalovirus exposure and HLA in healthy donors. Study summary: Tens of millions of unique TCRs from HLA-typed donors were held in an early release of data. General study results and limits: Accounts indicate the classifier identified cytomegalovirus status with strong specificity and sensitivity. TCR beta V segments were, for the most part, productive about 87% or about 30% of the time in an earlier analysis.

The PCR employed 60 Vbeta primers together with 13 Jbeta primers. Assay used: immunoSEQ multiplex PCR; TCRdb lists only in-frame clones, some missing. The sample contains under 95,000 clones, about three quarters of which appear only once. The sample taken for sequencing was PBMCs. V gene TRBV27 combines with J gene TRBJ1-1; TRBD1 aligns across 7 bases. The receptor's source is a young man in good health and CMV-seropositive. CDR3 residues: CASSSRGGASTEAFF. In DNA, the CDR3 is TGTGCCAGCAGTTCGCGAGGGGGCGCAAGCACTGAAGCTTTCTTT.